This T cell receptor (beta chain) was captured by sequencing in a study of T cell responses to AZD1222 COVID-19 vaccine. Whole-study findings and limits: When two AZD1222 doses had been given, Spike-specific TCR breadth and depth rose. Spike-spanning, vaccine-associated CD4 TCRs were dominant at 160-218 and 743-854.

Assay used: immunoSEQ multiplex PCR; TCRdb lists only in-frame clones, some missing. The table shows 120,000 or so clones, with around 87% occurring only once. From germline, CDR1 is MRHNA and CDR2 SNTAGT. The CDR3 sequence is 15 residues long. Trimming pared 5 bases from V and 2 bases from J, leaving 15 bases between. As concerns this clone: Its target is unknown.

This chain uses TRBV6-4 with TRBJ1-2, with D unclear. The material sequenced was peripheral blood, taken on day 0 of AZD1222 vaccination. The sequence was obtained from an adult in good health. For the CDR3, the DNA is TGTGCCAGCAGTCTCACCTCCGGCGGGAACTATGGCTACACCTTC. It is translated as CASSLTSGGNYGYTF.